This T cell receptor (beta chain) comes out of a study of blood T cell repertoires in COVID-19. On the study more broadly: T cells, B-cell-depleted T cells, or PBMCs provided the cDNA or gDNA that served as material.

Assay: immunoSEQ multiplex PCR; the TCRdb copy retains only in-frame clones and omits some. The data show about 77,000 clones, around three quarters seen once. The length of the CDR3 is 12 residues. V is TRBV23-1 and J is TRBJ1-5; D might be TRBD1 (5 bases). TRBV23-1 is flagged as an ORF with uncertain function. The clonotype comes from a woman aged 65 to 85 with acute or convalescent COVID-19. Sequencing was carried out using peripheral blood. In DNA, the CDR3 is TGCGTCGGGGGAGGGGCTAATCAGCCCCAGCATTTT. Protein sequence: CVGGGANQPQHF.